Listed below are T cell receptor beta chains from one sample, sequenced in a study of PD-L1 blockade in urothelial cancer. The data were produced by immunoSEQ multiplex PCR, yet TCRdb's version contains in-frame clones alone and is incomplete. The sample has 30,000 to 40,000 clones; about four fifths are singletons. The source was PBMCs, collected around atezolizumab (anti-PD-L1) treatment. The receptors here all came from a man in his sixties or seventies with urothelial cancer. Both conserved end residues are part of each CDR3. D genes are given only for firm matches. Some rows mark clone size as missing; the rest say once, few, many or name a class of expanded clone.

v_gene: TRBV6-6
j_gene: TRBJ1-1
abundance: -
d_gene: TRBD1
CDR3nt: TGTGCCAGCAGTTACGTGGGACAGGGGAACACTGAAGCTTTCTTT
CDR3aa: CASSYVGQGNTEAFF

v_gene: TRBV7-3
j_gene: TRBJ2-3
abundance: once
d_gene: -
CDR3nt: TGTGCCAGCAGCCAAACAGAGAGAAGTGGAACAGATACGCAGTATTTT
CDR3aa: CASSQTERSGTDTQYF

v_gene: TRBV7-2
j_gene: TRBJ2-1
abundance: -
d_gene: TRBD1
CDR3nt: TGTGCCAGCAGCGTCGACAGGGCGCCCTACAATGAGCAGTTCTTC
CDR3aa: CASSVDRAPYNEQFF

v_gene: TRBV10-3
j_gene: TRBJ1-2
abundance: few
d_gene: -
CDR3nt: TGTGCCGTTTTACAGGAAAGAAAGGATGGCTACACCTTC
CDR3aa: CAVLQERKDGYTF

v_gene: TRBV1
j_gene: TRBJ1-5
abundance: -
d_gene: -
CDR3nt: TGCACCAGCAGCCCCTTTCCGACAGGGCGTAAATATAGCAATCAGCCCCAGCATTTT
CDR3aa: CTSSPFPTGRKYSNQPQHF

v_gene: TRBV19
j_gene: TRBJ1-3
abundance: -
d_gene: -
CDR3nt: TGTGCCAGTAGTATAGTCTACAGCAGAGTCTCTGGAAACACCATATATTTT
CDR3aa: CASSIVYSRVSGNTIYF

v_gene: TRBV19
j_gene: TRBJ2-6
abundance: few
d_gene: -
CDR3nt: TGTGCCAGTAGGAGCGTCCGCTCTGGGGCCAACGTCCTGACTTTC
CDR3aa: CASRSVRSGANVLTF

v_gene: TRBV15
j_gene: TRBJ1-5
abundance: few
d_gene: TRBD1
CDR3nt: TGTGCCACCAGCAGAGGGGGACAGGGGGCTCCCGGGCAGCCCCAGCATTTT
CDR3aa: CATSRGGQGAPGQPQHF

v_gene: TRBV19
j_gene: TRBJ2-2
abundance: few
d_gene: TRBD1
CDR3nt: TGTGCCAGTAGTATAGGTACCGGGACAGGGAACACCGGGGAGCTGTTTTTT
CDR3aa: CASSIGTGTGNTGELFF

v_gene: TRBV5-6
j_gene: TRBJ1-6
abundance: -
d_gene: -
CDR3nt: TGTGCCAGCAGCTTGGGCGGCTCCTATAATTCACCCCTCCACTTT
CDR3aa: CASSLGGSYNSPLHF

v_gene: TRBV30
j_gene: TRBJ1-4
abundance: -
d_gene: -
CDR3nt: TGTGCCTGGAGTTCCACAGGGCGAGTTGAAAAACTGTTTTTT
CDR3aa: CAWSSTGRVEKLFF

v_gene: TRBV18
j_gene: TRBJ2-7
abundance: once
d_gene: TRBD1
CDR3nt: TGTGCCAGCTCACCGGGACAGGGAATCGACTACGAGCAGTACTTC
CDR3aa: CASSPGQGIDYEQYF

v_gene: TRBV28
j_gene: TRBJ2-1
abundance: -
d_gene: TRBD2
CDR3nt: TGTGCCAGCAGTGGGGAGGGAGCGGGGGTATACAATGAGCAGTTCTTC
CDR3aa: CASSGEGAGVYNEQFF

v_gene: TRBV5-8
j_gene: TRBJ1-1
abundance: once
d_gene: TRBD1
CDR3nt: TGTGCCAGCAGCCCCCCGAGGACAGGGGGCACTGAAGCTTTCTTT
CDR3aa: CASSPPRTGGTEAFF

v_gene: TRBV14
j_gene: TRBJ1-1
abundance: -
d_gene: -
CDR3nt: TGTGCCAGCAGCCAAGATCTAGCGAGGAACACTGAAGCTTTCTTT
CDR3aa: CASSQDLARNTEAFF

v_gene: TRBV7-7
j_gene: TRBJ2-5
abundance: -
d_gene: -
CDR3nt: TGTGCCAGCAGCATGGAGGGGGCGCAAGAGACCCAGTACTTC
CDR3aa: CASSMEGAQETQYF

v_gene: TRBV12-5
j_gene: TRBJ2-1
abundance: once
d_gene: -
CDR3nt: TGTGCTAGTGGTTTGGATAGTGAGCAGTTCTTC
CDR3aa: CASGLDSEQFF

v_gene: TRBV7-8
j_gene: TRBJ2-6
abundance: -
d_gene: -
CDR3nt: TGTGCCAGCAGCCCAATAGTCTCGGGGTTTGGGGCCAACGTCCTGACTTTC
CDR3aa: CASSPIVSGFGANVLTF

v_gene: TRBV29-1
j_gene: TRBJ1-1
abundance: few
d_gene: -
CDR3nt: TGCAGCGTGACCGGGACTACAGGCGGGGCTTTCTTT
CDR3aa: CSVTGTTGGAFF

v_gene: TRBV2
j_gene: TRBJ1-2
abundance: -
d_gene: -
CDR3nt: TGTGCCAGCAGTGCGCAGGGTTCCTATGGCTACACCTTC
CDR3aa: CASSAQGSYGYTF

v_gene: TRBV5-1
j_gene: TRBJ2-5
abundance: -
d_gene: TRBD2
CDR3nt: TGCGCCAGCAGCGACCTCGGGACTAGCGGGGGTCTGACCCAGTACTTC
CDR3aa: CASSDLGTSGGLTQYF

v_gene: TRBV9
j_gene: TRBJ2-5
abundance: once
d_gene: TRBD2
CDR3nt: TGTGCCAGCAGCGTAGGTCCTAGCGGAGGTGGGGAGACCCAGTACTTC
CDR3aa: CASSVGPSGGGETQYF

v_gene: TRBV5-1
j_gene: TRBJ2-7
abundance: -
d_gene: TRBD2
CDR3nt: TGCGCCAGCTATACTTTAGCGGGAGGGTCTGGCGAGCAGTACTTC
CDR3aa: CASYTLAGGSGEQYF

v_gene: TRBV5-4
j_gene: TRBJ2-5
abundance: -
d_gene: -
CDR3nt: TGTGCCAGCAGCCGAACAGGGTCGGAGACCCAGTACTTC
CDR3aa: CASSRTGSETQYF

v_gene: TRBV29-1
j_gene: TRBJ1-1
abundance: -
d_gene: TRBD1
CDR3nt: TGCAGCGTTGCCCGACAGGGTACTGAAGCTTTCTTT
CDR3aa: CSVARQGTEAFF

v_gene: TRBV28
j_gene: TRBJ2-3
abundance: -
d_gene: -
CDR3nt: TGTGCCAGCAGTTCCCAACTCGGGGGCACAGATACGCAGTATTTT
CDR3aa: CASSSQLGGTDTQYF

v_gene: TRBV5-6
j_gene: TRBJ2-4
abundance: once
d_gene: -
CDR3nt: TGTGCCAGCAGCTTGGGGTCGGGGGGCATAGCCAAAAACATTCAGTACTTC
CDR3aa: CASSLGSGGIAKNIQYF

v_gene: TRBV28
j_gene: TRBJ1-5
abundance: medium-sized
d_gene: -
CDR3nt: TGTGCCAGCGGGCCGAGAAGCAATCAGCCCCAGCATTTT
CDR3aa: CASGPRSNQPQHF

v_gene: TRBV2
j_gene: TRBJ1-4
abundance: -
d_gene: -
CDR3nt: TGTGCCAGCAGTGAAGTTGGCAGCCCGGGGGAAAAACTGTTTTTT
CDR3aa: CASSEVGSPGEKLFF

v_gene: TRBV5-1
j_gene: TRBJ1-1
abundance: -
d_gene: TRBD1
CDR3nt: TGCGCCAGCAGCTTTGCGGGACAGGGGAACACTGAAGCTTTCTTT
CDR3aa: CASSFAGQGNTEAFF

v_gene: TRBV5-6
j_gene: TRBJ2-2
abundance: -
d_gene: -
CDR3nt: TGTGCCAGCAGCTTGTCCGTAGGGGGAGTCATCACCGGGGAGCTGTTTTTT
CDR3aa: CASSLSVGGVITGELFF

v_gene: TRBV18
j_gene: TRBJ2-3
abundance: -
d_gene: TRBD2
CDR3nt: TGTGCCAGCTCACCGCGGACAGGGACTAGCGGGAGGAGACGCACAGATACGCAGTATTTT
CDR3aa: CASSPRTGTSGRRRTDTQYF

v_gene: TRBV7-8
j_gene: TRBJ2-7
abundance: once
d_gene: TRBD1
CDR3nt: TGTGCCAGCAGCTTAAGGTCGGGACAGGGCGGGCGCTACGAGCAGTACTTC
CDR3aa: CASSLRSGQGGRYEQYF

v_gene: TRBV28
j_gene: TRBJ1-1
abundance: -
d_gene: TRBD1
CDR3nt: TGTGCCAGCACCTTACCCCCAAACAGGGGGCGGTCGAACACTGAAGCTTTCTTT
CDR3aa: CASTLPPNRGRSNTEAFF

v_gene: TRBV6-1
j_gene: TRBJ1-5
abundance: few
d_gene: -
CDR3nt: TGTGCCAGCAGTGAACGCAATGCCGCAGGGGCCCTCGCGAGCAATCAGCCCCAGCATTTT
CDR3aa: CASSERNAAGALASNQPQHF

v_gene: TRBV11-2
j_gene: TRBJ2-3
abundance: -
d_gene: TRBD2
CDR3nt: TGTGCCAGCAGCTTAAGACTAGCGGGAGAGCTCACAGATACGCAGTATTTT
CDR3aa: CASSLRLAGELTDTQYF

v_gene: TRBV7-9
j_gene: TRBJ2-2
abundance: -
d_gene: TRBD1
CDR3nt: TGTGCCAGCAGCCTCGACCACAGGGGGCAGGGGGAGCTGTTTTTT
CDR3aa: CASSLDHRGQGELFF

v_gene: TRBV19
j_gene: TRBJ2-2
abundance: -
d_gene: TRBD1
CDR3nt: TGTGCCAGTAGTGAGAACGACAGGGTCGGCGGGGAGCTGTTTTTT
CDR3aa: CASSENDRVGGELFF

v_gene: TRBV19
j_gene: TRBJ2-6
abundance: -
d_gene: TRBD2
CDR3nt: TGTGCCAGTAGTGGGACCCGGGGGGCTGGGGCCAACGTCCTGACTTTC
CDR3aa: CASSGTRGAGANVLTF

v_gene: TRBV28
j_gene: TRBJ2-7
abundance: -
d_gene: -
CDR3nt: TGTGCCAGCAGTCCACAGATCGAGCAGTACTTC
CDR3aa: CASSPQIEQYF

v_gene: TRBV28
j_gene: TRBJ2-7
abundance: -
d_gene: TRBD2
CDR3nt: TGTGCCAGCAGCTCCGGGGGAATAGCGGGAGGGTACTACGAGCAGTACTTC
CDR3aa: CASSSGGIAGGYYEQYF

v_gene: TRBV30
j_gene: TRBJ1-2
abundance: -
d_gene: -
CDR3nt: TGTGCCTGGAGTCCAGGGTCGCCGACTAACTATGGCTACACCTTC
CDR3aa: CAWSPGSPTNYGYTF

v_gene: TRBV6-5
j_gene: TRBJ2-3
abundance: -
d_gene: TRBD2
CDR3nt: TGTGCCAGCAGTTACGACACTAGCGTCGATACGCAGTATTTT
CDR3aa: CASSYDTSVDTQYF

v_gene: TRBV19
j_gene: TRBJ2-2
abundance: -
d_gene: TRBD1
CDR3nt: TGTGCCAGTACCCGGTGGGGACAGGGTAGAGGGCCGAACACCGGGGAGCTGTTTTTT
CDR3aa: CASTRWGQGRGPNTGELFF

v_gene: TRBV4-2
j_gene: TRBJ1-2
abundance: once
d_gene: TRBD1
CDR3nt: TGTGCCAGCAGCGCCCGGGACAGGGACCCCTATGGCTACACCTTC
CDR3aa: CASSARDRDPYGYTF

v_gene: TRBV29-1
j_gene: TRBJ1-1
abundance: -
d_gene: TRBD1
CDR3nt: TGCAGCGTTGCATCGACAGGGTACACTGAAGCTTTCTTT
CDR3aa: CSVASTGYTEAFF

v_gene: TRBV27
j_gene: TRBJ2-7
abundance: -
d_gene: TRBD2
CDR3nt: TGTGCCAGCAGAACCCCCGGACTAGCGGGGCCCAGCGAGCAGTACTTC
CDR3aa: CASRTPGLAGPSEQYF

v_gene: TRBV4-3
j_gene: TRBJ2-2
abundance: -
d_gene: -
CDR3nt: TGCGCCAGTTCTGCAGGGGCGAACACCGGGGAGCTGTTTTTT
CDR3aa: CASSAGANTGELFF

v_gene: TRBV27
j_gene: TRBJ2-7
abundance: once
d_gene: -
CDR3nt: TGTGCCAGCAGTCCCGCGGGGCGAGCCTACGAGCAGTACTTC
CDR3aa: CASSPAGRAYEQYF

v_gene: TRBV6-6
j_gene: TRBJ1-1
abundance: -
d_gene: -
CDR3nt: TGTGCCAGCAAGCAGAACACTGAAGCTTTCTTT
CDR3aa: CASKQNTEAFF

v_gene: TRBV4-1
j_gene: TRBJ2-3
abundance: once
d_gene: TRBD2
CDR3nt: TGCGCCAGCAGCCTGCCCCGGACTAGCGGGTCTAGCACAGATACGCAGTATTTT
CDR3aa: CASSLPRTSGSSTDTQYF

v_gene: TRBV6-1
j_gene: TRBJ2-5
abundance: -
d_gene: TRBD2
CDR3nt: TGTGCCAGCAGATCCGGGACTAGTGAAGAGACCCAGTACTTC
CDR3aa: CASRSGTSEETQYF

v_gene: TRBV7-3
j_gene: TRBJ2-6
abundance: -
d_gene: -
CDR3nt: TGTGCCAGCAGCTCTACAGGGCTAGGGGCCAACGTCCTGACTTTC
CDR3aa: CASSSTGLGANVLTF

v_gene: TRBV29-1
j_gene: TRBJ2-3
abundance: -
d_gene: -
CDR3nt: TGCAGCGTTGAAGATTCAGGGGCAGATACGCAGTATTTT
CDR3aa: CSVEDSGADTQYF

v_gene: TRBV6-1
j_gene: TRBJ1-1
abundance: few
d_gene: TRBD1
CDR3nt: TGTGCCAGCGGAAGACAGGGCCTTCGCCCGGGGGAAGCTTTCTTT
CDR3aa: CASGRQGLRPGEAFF

v_gene: TRBV7-3
j_gene: TRBJ2-2
abundance: -
d_gene: -
CDR3nt: TGTGCCAGCAGCTCCTCAAACATCGGGGAGCTGTTTTTT
CDR3aa: CASSSSNIGELFF